Listed here are 7 T cell receptor beta chains from one sample, sequenced in a study of blood T cell repertoires in COVID-19. TCRdb keeps only in-frame clones here, not all; method: immunoSEQ multiplex PCR. The sample consists of roughly 670,000 clones, 80% to 90% of them appearing once. The specimen sequenced was peripheral blood. These receptors all come from a woman aged 18-29 years with acute or convalescent COVID-19.

V is TRBV12-5 and J is TRBJ1-2; a possible D gene is TRBD1 (5 bases). Trimming took 1 base from V and 13 from J, leaving 19 bases between them. The germline V gene encodes CDR1 LGHNT and CDR2 FRNRAP. This CDR3 region has 14 residues. Written as DNA, the CDR3 is TGTGCTAGTGGTTTGGCCTACATCCCGGTTGGGGCCACCTTC. It yields the protein CASGLAYIPVGATF.

The chain is built from TRBV19 and TRBJ2-1; tentatively, D is TRBD1 (6 bases). Germline-derived CDR1 and CDR2 are LNHDA and SQIVND (reference sequence). V gave up 5 bases and J gave up 2 bases, with 7 bases separating them. The CDR3 length is 13 residues. The CDR3 region is CASSWTAYNEQFF. CDR3 DNA: TGTGCCAGTAGTTGGACAGCCTACAATGAGCAGTTCTTC.

The chain carries TRBV19 and TRBJ1-5; 7 bases map to TRBD1. V lost 5 bases, J lost 5 bases, and 3 bases stayed unmatched. Germline-derived CDR1 and CDR2 are LNHDA and SQIVND (reference sequence). The CDR3 spans 13 residues. Here the CDR3 reads CASSSRGDQPQHF. Written as DNA, the CDR3 is TGTGCCAGTAGTTCCAGGGGGGATCAGCCCCAGCATTTT.

V and J are TRBV11-3 and TRBJ2-7; possibly TRBD1 for D (7 bases). The CDR3 totals 15 residues. Trimming shortened V by 1 base and J by 4 bases, and 14 bases separated the two germline ends. The germline V gene has CDR1 SGHNT and CDR2 YENEEA. The CDR3 DNA is TGTGCCAGCAGCTTAGTGTTACAGGGGAGGTACGAGCAGTACTTC. This encodes CASSLVLQGRYEQYF.

This chain uses TRBV5-4 with TRBJ1-1, with a tentative D call TRBD1 (5 bases). There are 14 residues in the CDR3. Germline V gene data show CDR1 as SGHNT and CDR2 as YYREEE (reference sequence). V lost 3 bases, J lost 4 bases, and 13 bases lay in between. Here the CDR3 DNA reads TGTGCCAGCAGCTGGGGCGGGGGTCGCACTGAAGCTTTCTTT. It is translated as CASSWGGGRTEAFF.

The rearrangement uses TRBV4-3 and TRBJ1-4, with 7 bases that match TRBD1. Germline V gene lookup returns CDR1 LGHNA and CDR2 YSLEER. Trimming cost V 7 bases and J 5 bases; bases outside gene matches: 7. The CDR3 is made up of 14 amino acids. CDR3 sequence: CASNNRGLNEKLFF. Written as DNA, the CDR3 is TGCGCCAGCAACAACAGGGGCTTAAATGAAAAACTGTTTTTT.

The CDR3 nucleotides are TGCGCCAGCAGCCAACCCCAGACAGGTTTCGGAAGCTACACCTTC. Protein sequence: CASSQPQTGFGSYTF. The rearrangement joins TRBV4-3 to TRBJ1-2; possible D gene TRBD1, 6 bases. With 2 bases removed from V and 9 bases from J, the gap between germline ends came to 19 bases. The CDR3 has 15 amino acids. CDR1 is LGHNA, CDR2 YSLEER, per germline.